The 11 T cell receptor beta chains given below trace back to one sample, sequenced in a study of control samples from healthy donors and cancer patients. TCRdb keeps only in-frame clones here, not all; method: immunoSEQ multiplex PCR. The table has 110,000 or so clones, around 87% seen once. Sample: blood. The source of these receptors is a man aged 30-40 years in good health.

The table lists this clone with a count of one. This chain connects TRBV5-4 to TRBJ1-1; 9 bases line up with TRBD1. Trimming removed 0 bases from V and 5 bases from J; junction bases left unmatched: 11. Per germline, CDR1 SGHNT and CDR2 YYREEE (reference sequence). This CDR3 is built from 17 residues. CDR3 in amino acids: CASSLGGGQGGLTEAFF. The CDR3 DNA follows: TGTGCCAGCAGCTTGGGAGGGGGACAGGGCGGATTGACTGAAGCTTTCTTT.

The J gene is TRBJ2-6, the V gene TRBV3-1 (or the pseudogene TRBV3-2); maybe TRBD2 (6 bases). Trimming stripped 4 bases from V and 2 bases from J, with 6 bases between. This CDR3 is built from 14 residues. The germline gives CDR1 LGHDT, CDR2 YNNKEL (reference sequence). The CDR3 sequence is CASSREAGANVLTF. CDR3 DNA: TGTGCCAGCAGCCGGGAGGCTGGGGCCAACGTCCTGACTTTC.

For the CDR3, the DNA is TGTGCCAGCAGCCAAGGTACAGATACCCGCTATGGCTACACCTTC. Translated, it gives CASSQGTDTRYGYTF. The rearrangement links TRBV14 to TRBJ1-2; D is uncertain. Germline values: CDR1 SGHDN, CDR2 FVKESK. This CDR3 region has 15 residues. Trimming cost V 1 base and J 4 bases, with 13 bases left between them.

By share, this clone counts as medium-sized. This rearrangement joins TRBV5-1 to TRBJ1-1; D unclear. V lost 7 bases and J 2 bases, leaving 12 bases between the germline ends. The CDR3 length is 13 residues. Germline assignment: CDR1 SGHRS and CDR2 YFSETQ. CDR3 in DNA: TGCGCCAGCTATCCGGGCCTCAACACTGAAGCTTTCTTT. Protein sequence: CASYPGLNTEAFF. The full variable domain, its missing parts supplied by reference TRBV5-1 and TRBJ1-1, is KAGVTQTPRYLIKTRGQQVTLSCSPISGHRSVSWYQQTPGQGLQFLFEYFSETQRNKGNFPGRFSGRQFSNSRSEMNVSTLELGDSALYLCASYPGLNTEAFFGQGTRLTVV.

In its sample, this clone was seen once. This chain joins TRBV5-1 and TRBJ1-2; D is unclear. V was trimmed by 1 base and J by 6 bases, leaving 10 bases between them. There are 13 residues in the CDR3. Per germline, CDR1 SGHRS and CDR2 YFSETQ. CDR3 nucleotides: TGCGCCAGCAGCTTGCACAGATCTGATGGCTACACCTTC. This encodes CASSLHRSDGYTF.

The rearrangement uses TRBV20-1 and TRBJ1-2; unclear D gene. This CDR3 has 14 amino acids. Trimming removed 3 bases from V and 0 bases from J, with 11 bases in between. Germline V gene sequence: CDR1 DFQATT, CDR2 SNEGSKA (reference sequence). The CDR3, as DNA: TGCAGTGCTAGTAAGCCGGACCCTAACTATGGCTACACCTTC. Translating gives CSASKPDPNYGYTF.

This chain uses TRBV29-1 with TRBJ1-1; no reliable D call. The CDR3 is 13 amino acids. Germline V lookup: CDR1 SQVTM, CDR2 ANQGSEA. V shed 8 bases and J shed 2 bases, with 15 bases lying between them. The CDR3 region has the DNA TGCAGCCTCTTCGGACCTAAAAACACTGAAGCTTTCTTT. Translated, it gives CSLFGPKNTEAFF.

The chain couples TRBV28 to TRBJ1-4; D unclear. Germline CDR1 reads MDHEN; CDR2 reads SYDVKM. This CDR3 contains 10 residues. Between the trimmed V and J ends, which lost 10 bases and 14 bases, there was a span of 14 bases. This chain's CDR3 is CATQMKRLFF. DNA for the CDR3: TGTGCCACTCAAATGAAAAGGCTGTTTTTT.

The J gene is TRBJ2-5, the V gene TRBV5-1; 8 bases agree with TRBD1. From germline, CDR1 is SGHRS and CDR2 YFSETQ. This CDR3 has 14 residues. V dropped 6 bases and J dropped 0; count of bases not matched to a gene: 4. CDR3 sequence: CASNPGGHQETQYF. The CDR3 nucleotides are TGCGCCAGCAACCCAGGGGGCCACCAAGAGACCCAGTACTTC.

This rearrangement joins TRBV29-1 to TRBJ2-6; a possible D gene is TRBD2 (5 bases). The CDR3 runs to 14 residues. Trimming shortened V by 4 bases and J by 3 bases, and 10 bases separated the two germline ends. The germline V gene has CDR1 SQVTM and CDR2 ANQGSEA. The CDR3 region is CSVGGGGGANVLTF. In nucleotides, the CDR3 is TGCAGCGTTGGAGGAGGTGGTGGGGCCAACGTCCTGACTTTC. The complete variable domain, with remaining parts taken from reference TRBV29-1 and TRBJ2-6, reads SAVISQKPSRDICQRGTSLTIQCQVDSQVTMMFWYRQQPGQSLTLIATANQGSEATYESGFVIDKFPISRPNLTFSTLTVSNMSPEDSSIYLCSVGGGGGANVLTFGAGSRLTVL.

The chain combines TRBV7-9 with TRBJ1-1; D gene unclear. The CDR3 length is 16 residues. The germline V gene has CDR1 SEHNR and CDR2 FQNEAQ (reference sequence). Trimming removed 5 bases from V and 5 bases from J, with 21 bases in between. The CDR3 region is CASSITDRGSGTEAFF. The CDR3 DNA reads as TGTGCCAGCAGCATAACCGACCGGGGAAGTGGAACTGAAGCTTTCTTT. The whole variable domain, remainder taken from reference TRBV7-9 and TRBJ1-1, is DTGVSQNPRHKITKRGQNVTFRCDPISEHNRLYWYRQTLGQGPEFLTYFQNEAQLEKSRLLSDRFSAERPKGSFSTLEIQRTEQGDSAMYLCASSITDRGSGTEAFFGQGTRLTVV.